This entry lists 8 T cell receptor beta chains sequenced from one sample in a study of cytomegalovirus exposure and HLA in healthy donors. The PCR had 60 Vbeta and 13 Jbeta primers. Only in-frame clones appear in the TCRdb table, and some are missing; sequencing was by immunoSEQ multiplex PCR. This table has about 120,000 clones, 81% appearing once. Sequenced material: PBMCs. The receptors stem from a woman aged 35 to 49 in good health and CMV-seronegative.

This chain links TRBV6-1 with TRBJ1-6; D uncertain. The CDR3 is made up of 15 amino acids. Trimming stripped 8 bases from V and 7 bases from J, with 18 bases between. CDR1 MNHNS and CDR2 SASEGT come from the germline V gene. The CDR3 reads CASRILGSSNSPLHF. The DNA of the CDR3 is TGTGCCAGCCGCATTTTAGGGAGTTCAAATTCACCCCTCCACTTT.

In this sample, this clone turned up once. This sequence joins TRBV6-6 and TRBJ2-1; D is undetermined. The CDR3 loop spans 15 amino acids. V lost 0 bases and J 4 bases, leaving 10 bases between the germline ends. Germline V lookup: CDR1 MNHNY, CDR2 SVGAGI (reference sequence). The CDR3 nucleotides are TGTGCCAGCAGTTACTCAGCAGGAACTTACAATGAGCAGTTCTTC. Translating it yields CASSYSAGTYNEQFF.

As for this clone: Other DNA sequences in the sample encode the same CDR3. CDR3 sequence (DNA): TGTGCCAGCAGCTTGGACCGGTATTCTGGAAACACCATATATTTT. Its protein is CASSLDRYSGNTIYF. This sequence joins TRBV5-6 and TRBJ1-3, with unresolved D. With 0 bases removed from V and 1 base from J, the gap between germline ends came to 8 bases. Germline CDR1 reads SGHDT; CDR2 reads YYEEEE. The CDR3 loop spans 15 amino acids.

The DNA for the CDR3 is TGTGCCAGCAGCTTAGTAGGGGGAAGCACAGATACGCAGTATTTT. Amino acids: CASSLVGGSTDTQYF. The chain employs TRBV7-8 and TRBJ2-3, with D perhaps matching TRBD1 (6 bases). Trimming pared 1 base from V and 0 bases from J, leaving 8 bases between. The CDR3 runs to 15 residues. CDR1 is SGHVS, CDR2 FQNEAQ, per germline.

The CDR3 loop reads CASSLATGGYEQYF. As DNA, the CDR3 is TGTGCCAGCAGCTTAGCGACAGGGGGCTACGAGCAGTACTTC. The chain employs TRBV7-2 and TRBJ2-5; 9 bases are a match to TRBD1. The J call may be mistaken, given a closer DNA end match to TRBJ2-7. The CDR3 has 14 residues. From germline, CDR1 is SGHTA and CDR2 FQGNSA.

The genes are TRBV6-4 and TRBJ2-3; 10 nucleotides agree with TRBD2. The CDR3 contains 15 residues. V trimming: 5 bases; J trimming: 0 bases; junction bases outside the gene matches: 2. The germline V gene encodes CDR1 MRHNA and CDR2 SNTAGT. The CDR3 reads CASSLTSGSTDTQYF. The CDR3 DNA follows: TGTGCCAGCAGTTTGACTAGCGGGAGCACAGATACGCAGTATTTT.

V usage is TRBV6-1 and J usage is TRBJ1-1; TRBD1 agrees at 10 bases. Losses at the gene ends were 2 bases for V and 5 bases for J; bases not matched to a gene: 5. CDR1 is MNHNS, CDR2 SASEGT, per germline. The CDR3 consists of 15 residues. The chain's CDR3 is CASSESGTGVTEAFF. The CDR3 DNA follows: TGTGCCAGCAGTGAATCGGGGACAGGGGTGACTGAAGCTTTCTTT.

V gene TRBV15 combines with J gene TRBJ1-1; no clear D gene. Germline V gives CDR1 LNHNV, CDR2 YYDKDF (reference sequence). CDR3 length equals 14 residues. V was trimmed by 2 bases and J by 1 base, leaving 8 bases between them. CDR3 loop: CATSRLQRNTEAFF. Written as DNA, the CDR3 is TGTGCCACCAGCAGACTACAGAGGAACACTGAAGCTTTCTTT.